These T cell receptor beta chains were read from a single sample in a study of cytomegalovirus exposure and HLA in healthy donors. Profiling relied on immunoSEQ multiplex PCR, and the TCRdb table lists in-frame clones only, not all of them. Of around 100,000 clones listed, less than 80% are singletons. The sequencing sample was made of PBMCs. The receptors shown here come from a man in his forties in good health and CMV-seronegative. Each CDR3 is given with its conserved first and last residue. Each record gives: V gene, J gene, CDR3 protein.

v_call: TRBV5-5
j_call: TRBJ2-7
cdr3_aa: CASSQGPGQTYEQYF

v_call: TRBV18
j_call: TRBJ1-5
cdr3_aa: CASSQGALNQPQHF

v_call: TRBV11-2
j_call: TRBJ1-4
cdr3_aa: CASSLGVGRDRSTNEKLFF

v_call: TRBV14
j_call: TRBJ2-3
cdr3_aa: CASSRGGPDTQYF

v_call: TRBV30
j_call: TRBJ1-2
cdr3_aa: CAWSTGQGFNYGYTF

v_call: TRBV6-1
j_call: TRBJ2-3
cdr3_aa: CASSLAGTEQYF

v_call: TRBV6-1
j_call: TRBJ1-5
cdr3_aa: CASSESTGQQYPQHF

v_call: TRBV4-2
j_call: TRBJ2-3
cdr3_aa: CASSNRESTDTQYF

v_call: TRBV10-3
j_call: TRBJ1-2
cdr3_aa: CATWGQKGYTF

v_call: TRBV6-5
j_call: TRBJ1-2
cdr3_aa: CASRNPTAYGYTF

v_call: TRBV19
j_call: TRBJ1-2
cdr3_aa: CASRTPGQGNYGYTF

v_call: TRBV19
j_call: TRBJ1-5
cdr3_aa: CASTPHKGLHSNQPQHF

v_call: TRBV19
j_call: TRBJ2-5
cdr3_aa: CASSHRGGQETQYF

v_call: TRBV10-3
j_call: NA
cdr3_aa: CAITGTGGHEQYF

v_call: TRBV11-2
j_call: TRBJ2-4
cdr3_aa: CASSRDSVLTKNIQYF

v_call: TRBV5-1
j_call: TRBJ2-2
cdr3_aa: CASSLSGIGELFF

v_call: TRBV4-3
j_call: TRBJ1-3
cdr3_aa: CASSQAAQGPGNTIYF

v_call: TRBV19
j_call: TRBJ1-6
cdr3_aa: CASRQGSSYNSPLHF

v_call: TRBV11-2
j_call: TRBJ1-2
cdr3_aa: CASSLDRRGREGYTF

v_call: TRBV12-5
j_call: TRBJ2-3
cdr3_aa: CASGRDSRADTQYF